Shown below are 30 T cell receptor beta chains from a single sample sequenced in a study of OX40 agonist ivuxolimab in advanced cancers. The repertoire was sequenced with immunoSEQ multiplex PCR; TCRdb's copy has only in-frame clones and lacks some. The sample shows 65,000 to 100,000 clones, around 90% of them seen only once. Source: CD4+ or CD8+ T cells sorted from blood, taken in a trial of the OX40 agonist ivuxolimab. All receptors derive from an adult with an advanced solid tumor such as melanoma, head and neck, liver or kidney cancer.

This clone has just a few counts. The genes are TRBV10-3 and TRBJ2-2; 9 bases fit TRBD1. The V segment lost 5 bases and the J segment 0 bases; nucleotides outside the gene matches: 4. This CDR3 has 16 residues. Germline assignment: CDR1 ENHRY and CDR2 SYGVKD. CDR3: CAISRGTGPNTGELFF. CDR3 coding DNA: TGTGCCATCAGTAGAGGGACAGGGCCGAACACCGGGGAGCTGTTTTTT.

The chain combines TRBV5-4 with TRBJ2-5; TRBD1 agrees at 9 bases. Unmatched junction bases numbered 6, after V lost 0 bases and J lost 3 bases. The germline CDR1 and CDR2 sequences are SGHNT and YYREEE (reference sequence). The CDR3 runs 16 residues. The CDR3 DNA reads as TGTGCCAGCAGCTTGGGGGGGGGACAGGGAAAAGAGACCCAGTACTTC. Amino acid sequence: CASSLGGGQGKETQYF.

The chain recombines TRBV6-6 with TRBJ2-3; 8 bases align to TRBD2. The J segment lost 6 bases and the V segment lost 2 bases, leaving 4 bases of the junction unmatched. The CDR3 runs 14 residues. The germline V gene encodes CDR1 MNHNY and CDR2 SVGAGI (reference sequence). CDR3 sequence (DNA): TGTGCCAGCAGTTACCAGCGGGAGATGGATACGCAGTATTTT. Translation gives CASSYQREMDTQYF.

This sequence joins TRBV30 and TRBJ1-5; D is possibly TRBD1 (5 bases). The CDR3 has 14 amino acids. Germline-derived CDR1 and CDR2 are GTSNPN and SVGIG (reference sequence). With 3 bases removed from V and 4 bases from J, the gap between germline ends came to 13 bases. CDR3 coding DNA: TGTGCCTGGAGCATGGGACCGCCTAATCAGCCCCAGCATTTT. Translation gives CAWSMGPPNQPQHF.

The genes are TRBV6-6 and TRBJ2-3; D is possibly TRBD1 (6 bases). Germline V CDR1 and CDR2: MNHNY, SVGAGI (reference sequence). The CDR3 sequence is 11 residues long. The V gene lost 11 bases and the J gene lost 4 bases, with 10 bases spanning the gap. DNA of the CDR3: TGTGCCCTACAGGGCCCAGATACGCAGTATTTT. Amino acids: CALQGPDTQYF.

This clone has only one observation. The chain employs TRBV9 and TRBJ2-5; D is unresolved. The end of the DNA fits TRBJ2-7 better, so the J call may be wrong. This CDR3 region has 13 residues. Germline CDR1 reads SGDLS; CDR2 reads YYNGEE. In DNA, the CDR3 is TGTGCCAGCAGCGTAGCTATCGGTTCCGAGCAGTACTTC. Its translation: CASSVAIGSEQYF.

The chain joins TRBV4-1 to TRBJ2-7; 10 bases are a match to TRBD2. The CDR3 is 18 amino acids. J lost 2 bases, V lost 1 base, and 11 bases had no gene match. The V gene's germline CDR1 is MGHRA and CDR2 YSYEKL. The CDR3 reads CASSQAHSSGRMAYEQYF. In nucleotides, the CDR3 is TGCGCCAGCAGCCAAGCCCATTCTAGCGGGAGAATGGCCTACGAGCAGTACTTC.

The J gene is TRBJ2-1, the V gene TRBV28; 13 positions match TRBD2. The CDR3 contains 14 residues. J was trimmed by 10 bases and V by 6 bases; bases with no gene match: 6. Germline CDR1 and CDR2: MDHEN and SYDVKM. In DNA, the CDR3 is TGTGCCAGCAGAATTGGACTAGCGGGAGAGGAGCAGTTCTTC. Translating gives CASRIGLAGEEQFF.

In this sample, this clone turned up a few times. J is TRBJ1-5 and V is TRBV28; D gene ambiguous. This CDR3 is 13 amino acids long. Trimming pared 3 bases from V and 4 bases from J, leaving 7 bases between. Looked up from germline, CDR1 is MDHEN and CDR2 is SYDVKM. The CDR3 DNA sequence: TGTGCCAGCAGTTTTCTGACGAATCAGCCCCAGCATTTT. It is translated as CASSFLTNQPQHF.

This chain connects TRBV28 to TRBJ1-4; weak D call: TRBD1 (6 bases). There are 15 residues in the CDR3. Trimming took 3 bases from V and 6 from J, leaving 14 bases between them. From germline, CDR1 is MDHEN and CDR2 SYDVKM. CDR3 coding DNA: TGTGCCAGCAGTTTGTTGGGGGCGGGTGATGAAAAACTGTTTTTT. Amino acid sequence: CASSLLGAGDEKLFF.

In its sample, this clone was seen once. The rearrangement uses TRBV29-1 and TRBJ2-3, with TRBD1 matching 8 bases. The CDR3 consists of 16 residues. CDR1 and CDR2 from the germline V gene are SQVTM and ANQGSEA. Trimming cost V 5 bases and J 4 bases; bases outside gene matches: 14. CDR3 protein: CSVTGQGKIPSDTQYF. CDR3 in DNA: TGCAGCGTTACCGGACAGGGCAAAATTCCGTCAGATACGCAGTATTTT.

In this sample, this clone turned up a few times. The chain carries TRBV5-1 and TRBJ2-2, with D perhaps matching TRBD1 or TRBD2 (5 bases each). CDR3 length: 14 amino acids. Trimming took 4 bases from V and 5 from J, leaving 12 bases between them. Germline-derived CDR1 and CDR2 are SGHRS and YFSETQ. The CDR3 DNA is TGCGCCAGCAGCCGGGACCCAGGGACCGGGGAGCTGTTTTTT. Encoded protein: CASSRDPGTGELFF.

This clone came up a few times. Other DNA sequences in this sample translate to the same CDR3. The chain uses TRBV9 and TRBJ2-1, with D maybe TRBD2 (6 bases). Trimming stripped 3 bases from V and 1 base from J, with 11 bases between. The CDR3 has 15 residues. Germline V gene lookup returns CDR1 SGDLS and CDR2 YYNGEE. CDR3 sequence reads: CASSAGTQSYNEQFF. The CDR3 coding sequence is TGTGCCAGCAGCGCCGGGACTCAGTCCTACAATGAGCAGTTCTTC.

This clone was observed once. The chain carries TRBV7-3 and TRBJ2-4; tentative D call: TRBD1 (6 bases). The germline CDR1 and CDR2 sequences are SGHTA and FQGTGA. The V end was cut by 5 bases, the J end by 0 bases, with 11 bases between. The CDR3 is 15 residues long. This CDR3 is CASSLGAVAKNIQYF. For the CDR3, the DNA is TGTGCCAGCAGCCTGGGGGCGGTAGCCAAAAACATTCAGTACTTC. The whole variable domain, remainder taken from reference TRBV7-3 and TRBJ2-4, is GAGVSQTPSNKVTEKGKYVELRCDPISGHTALYWYRQSLGQGPEFLIYFQGTGAADDSGLPNDRFFAVRPEGSVSTLKIQRTERGDSAVYLCASSLGAVAKNIQYFGAGTRLSVL.

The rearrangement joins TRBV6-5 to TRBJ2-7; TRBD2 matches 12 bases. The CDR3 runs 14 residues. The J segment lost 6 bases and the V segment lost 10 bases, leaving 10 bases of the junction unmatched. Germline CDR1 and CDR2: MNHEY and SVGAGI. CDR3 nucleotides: TGTGCCACGGCGACTAGCGGGAGACCCAGCGAGCAGTACTTC. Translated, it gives CATATSGRPSEQYF.

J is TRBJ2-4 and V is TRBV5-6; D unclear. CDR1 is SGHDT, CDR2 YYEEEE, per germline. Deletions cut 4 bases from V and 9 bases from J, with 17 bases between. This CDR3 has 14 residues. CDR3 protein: CASSPSPGQSIQYF. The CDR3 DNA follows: TGTGCCAGCAGCCCCTCCCCAGGCCAAAGCATTCAGTACTTC.

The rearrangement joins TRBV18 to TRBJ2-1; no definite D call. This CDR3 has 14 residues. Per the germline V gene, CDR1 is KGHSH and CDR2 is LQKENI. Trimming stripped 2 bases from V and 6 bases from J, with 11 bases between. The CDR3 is CASSPTRLGNEQFF. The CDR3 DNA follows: TGTGCCAGCTCACCAACCAGGCTGGGCAATGAGCAGTTCTTC.

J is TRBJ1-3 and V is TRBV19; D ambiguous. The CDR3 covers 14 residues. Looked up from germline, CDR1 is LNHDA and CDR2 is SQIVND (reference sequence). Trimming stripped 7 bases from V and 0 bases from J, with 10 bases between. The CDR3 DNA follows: TGTGCCAGTACCGGAACAGCCTCTGGAAACACCATATATTTT. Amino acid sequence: CASTGTASGNTIYF.

This chain's CDR3 is CASSVGRFSYEQYF. The DNA of the CDR3 is TGTGCCAGCAGCGTAGGCCGGTTCTCCTACGAGCAGTACTTC. This rearrangement joins TRBV9 to TRBJ2-7; D is unresolved. There are 14 residues in the CDR3. Trimming took off 0 bases at V and 0 bases at J, with 7 bases between the two ends. Germline V gene data show CDR1 as SGDLS and CDR2 as YYNGEE.

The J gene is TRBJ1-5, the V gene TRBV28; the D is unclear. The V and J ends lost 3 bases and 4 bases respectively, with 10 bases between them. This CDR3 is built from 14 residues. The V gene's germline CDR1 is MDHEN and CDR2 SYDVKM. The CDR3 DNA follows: TGTGCCAGCAGTTTGTCGTCCCCGAATCAGCCCCAGCATTTT. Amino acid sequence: CASSLSSPNQPQHF.

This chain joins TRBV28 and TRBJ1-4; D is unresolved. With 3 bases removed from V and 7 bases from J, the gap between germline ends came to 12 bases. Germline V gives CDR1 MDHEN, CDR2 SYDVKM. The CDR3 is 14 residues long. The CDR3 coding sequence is TGTGCCAGCAGTTTTATGGGAGGTACTGAAAAACTGTTTTTT. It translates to CASSFMGGTEKLFF.

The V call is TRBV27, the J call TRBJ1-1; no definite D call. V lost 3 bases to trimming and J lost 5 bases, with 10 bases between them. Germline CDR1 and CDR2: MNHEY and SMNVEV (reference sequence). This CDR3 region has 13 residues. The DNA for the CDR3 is TGTGCCAGCAGTTTTTCTGACCGGACTGAAGCTTTCTTT. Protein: CASSFSDRTEAFF.

The CDR3 bases are TGCGCCAGCAGCCGGCGGGGGGACTCTGGGGCCAACGTCCTGACTTTC. It yields the protein CASSRRGDSGANVLTF. This chain uses TRBV5-1 with TRBJ2-6; 8 bases align to TRBD2. Germline V CDR1 and CDR2: SGHRS, YFSETQ. V dropped 4 bases and J dropped 0; count of bases not matched to a gene: 3. The CDR3 is 16 residues long.

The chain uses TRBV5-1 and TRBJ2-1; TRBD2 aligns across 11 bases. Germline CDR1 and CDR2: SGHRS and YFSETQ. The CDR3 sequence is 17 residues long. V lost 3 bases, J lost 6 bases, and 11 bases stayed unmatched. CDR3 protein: CASSSKSGTSGRNEQFF. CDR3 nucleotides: TGCGCCAGCAGCTCTAAATCCGGGACTAGCGGCCGCAATGAGCAGTTCTTC.

The CDR3 region is CASNLGRNTEAFF. The CDR3 bases are TGTGCCAGCAACCTCGGGAGAAACACTGAAGCTTTCTTT. This chain connects TRBV28 to TRBJ1-1; no definite D call. The CDR3 runs to 13 residues. V was pared by 7 bases and J by 2 bases, with 11 bases between. Germline V gives CDR1 MDHEN, CDR2 SYDVKM.

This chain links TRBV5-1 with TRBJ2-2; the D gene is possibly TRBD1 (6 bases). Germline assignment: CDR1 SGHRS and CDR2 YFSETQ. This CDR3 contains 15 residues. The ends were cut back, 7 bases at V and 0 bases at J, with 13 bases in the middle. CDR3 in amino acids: CASDETGSNTGELFF. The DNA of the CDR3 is TGCGCCAGCGATGAGACAGGTTCGAACACCGGGGAGCTGTTTTTT.

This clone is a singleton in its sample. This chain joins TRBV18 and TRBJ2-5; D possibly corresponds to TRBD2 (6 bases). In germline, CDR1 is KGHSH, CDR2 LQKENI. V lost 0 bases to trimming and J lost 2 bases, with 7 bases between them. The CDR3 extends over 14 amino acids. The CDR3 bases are TGTGCCAGCTCACCACCTGGACTACAAGAGACCCAGTACTTC. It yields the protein CASSPPGLQETQYF.

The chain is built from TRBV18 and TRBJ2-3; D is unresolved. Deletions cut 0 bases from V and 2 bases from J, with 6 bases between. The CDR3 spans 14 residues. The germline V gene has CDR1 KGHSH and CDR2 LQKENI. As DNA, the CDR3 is TGTGCCAGCTCACCACCGAGAAACACAGATACGCAGTATTTT. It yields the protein CASSPPRNTDTQYF.

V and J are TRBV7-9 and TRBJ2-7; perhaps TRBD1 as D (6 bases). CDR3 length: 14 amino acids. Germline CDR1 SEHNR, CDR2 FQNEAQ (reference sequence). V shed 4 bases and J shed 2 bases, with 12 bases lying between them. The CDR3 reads CASSSGVYTYEQYF. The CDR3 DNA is TGTGCCAGCAGCTCAGGGGTGTATACCTACGAGCAGTACTTC. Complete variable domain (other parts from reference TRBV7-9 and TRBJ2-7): DTGVSQNPRHKITKRGQNVTFRCDPISEHNRLYWYRQTLGQGPEFLTYFQNEAQLEKSRLLSDRFSAERPKGSFSTLEIQRTEQGDSAMYLCASSSGVYTYEQYFGPGTRLTVT.

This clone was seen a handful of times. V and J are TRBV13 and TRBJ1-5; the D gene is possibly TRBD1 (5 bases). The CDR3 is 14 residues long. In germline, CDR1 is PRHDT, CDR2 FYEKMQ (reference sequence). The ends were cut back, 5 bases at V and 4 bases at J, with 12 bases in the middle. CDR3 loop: CASSQRAGNQPQHF. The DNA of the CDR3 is TGTGCCAGCAGCCAGAGGGCAGGGAATCAGCCCCAGCATTTT.